The 21 T cell receptor beta chains below were found in one sample sequenced in a study of T cells after yellow fever vaccination. TCRdb reanalysed the 5' RACE reads using MiXCR and keeps one entry per CDR3 protein. The sample comprises about 85,000 distinct CDR3 sequences, 13% of which are singletons, and 20% to 25% rests with the top ten. The specimen comprised CD8+ T cells not binding an NS4B(214-222) dextramer, sorted from PBMCs, sampled less than 25 days after the first yellow fever vaccination. Receptors originate from a man younger than 35 who received the YFV17D yellow fever vaccine.

The table lists this clonotype with many counts. This rearrangement joins TRBV15 to TRBJ2-2; 7 bases align to TRBD1. V dropped 2 bases and J dropped 6; count of bases not matched to a gene: 3. The CDR3 runs 14 residues. Germline CDR1 and CDR2: LNHNV and YYDKDF (reference sequence). The CDR3 sequence is CATSRRTGAGELFF. The DNA of the CDR3 is TGTGCCACCAGCAGAAGAACAGGGGCCGGGGAGCTGTTTTTT.

The rearrangement uses TRBV12-3 or TRBV12-4 and TRBJ2-7, with TRBD1 as a possible D gene (6 bases). The CDR3 runs to 11 residues. V lost 5 bases, J lost 7 bases, and 9 bases lay in between. CDR3 DNA: TGTGCCAGCAGTCTTACAGGGGAGCAGTACTTC. Its translation: CASSLTGEQYF.

This chain's CDR3 is CASGPDRATGELFF. The CDR3 DNA reads TGTGCTAGTGGTCCCGACAGGGCCACCGGGGAGCTGTTTTTT. This rearrangement joins TRBV12-5 to TRBJ2-2; 7 bases are a match to TRBD1. Germline lookup yields CDR1 LGHNT and CDR2 FRNRAP. This CDR3 comprises 14 residues. The trim removed 5 bases at V and 4 bases at J, leaving 4 bases unmatched. The variable domain in full, with the rest retrieved from reference TRBV12-5 and TRBJ2-2, is DARVTQTPRHKVTEMGQEVTMRCQPILGHNTVFWYRQTMMQGLELLAYFRNRAPLDDSGMPKDRFSAEMPDATLATLKIQPSEPRDSAVYFCASGPDRATGELFFGEGSRLTVL.

The table lists this clonotype with a few counts. The gene calls are TRBV24-1 and TRBJ1-2; 9 bases align to TRBD1. Germline loops: CDR1 KGHDR, CDR2 SFDVKD. V was pared by 3 bases and J by 7 bases, with 5 bases of the junction left unmatched. The CDR3 runs 14 residues. The CDR3 nucleotides read TGTGCCACCAGTGATAAACAGGGGGCAAGTGGCTACACCTTC. This codes for CATSDKQGASGYTF.

The gene calls are TRBV4-3 and TRBJ1-2; D call uncertain. CDR3 length equals 14 residues. V lost 3 bases to trimming and J lost 7 bases, with 15 bases between them. CDR1 and CDR2 from the germline V gene are LGHNA and YSLEER. As DNA, the CDR3 is TGCGCCAGCAGCCATGGCGCGAAAAGCTTTGGCTACACCTTC. This sequence encodes CASSHGAKSFGYTF.

The chain combines TRBV7-8 with TRBJ2-2; tentatively, D is TRBD1 (5 bases). Germline V gene data show CDR1 as SGHVS and CDR2 as FQNEAQ. With 4 bases removed from V and 2 bases from J, the gap between germline ends came to 8 bases. This CDR3 spans 14 amino acids. The CDR3: CASSSGANTGELFF. The CDR3 coding sequence is TGTGCCAGCAGCTCTGGGGCAAACACCGGGGAGCTGTTTTTT.

This clonotype appeared a few times. The V and J genes are TRBV6-2 or TRBV6-3 and TRBJ2-3; the D gene is possibly TRBD1 (6 bases). CDR3 length: 14 amino acids. The germline V gene has CDR1 MNHEY and CDR2 SVGEGT. V was cut by 2 bases and J by 6 bases, with 12 bases left in between. Written as DNA, the CDR3 is TGTGCCAGCAGTTACCGCACAGGGTGGGATACGCAGTATTTT. Protein: CASSYRTGWDTQYF.

The chain is built from TRBV4-3 and TRBJ1-1; D remains ambiguous. V was trimmed by 0 bases and J by 2 bases, leaving 7 bases between them. The germline gives CDR1 LGHNA, CDR2 YSLEER. The CDR3 is 14 residues long. Written as DNA, the CDR3 is TGCGCCAGCAGCCAAGATGAAGATAACACTGAAGCTTTCTTT. Its translation: CASSQDEDNTEAFF.

This clonotype occurred a few times. The chain has TRBV4-1 and TRBJ2-5; 7 bases match TRBD1. J was trimmed by 2 bases and V by 1 base; bases with no gene match: 4. CDR3 length equals 15 residues. Germline assignment: CDR1 MGHRA and CDR2 YSYEKL. The CDR3 nucleotides are TGCGCCAGCAGCCAAGTACAGGGGTCGCAAGAGACCCAGTACTTC. It codes for CASSQVQGSQETQYF.

The CDR3 nucleotides read TGTGCCAGCAGGCTCTTGAGCGGGGGTAACAATGAGCAGTTCTTC. The encoded protein is CASRLLSGGNNEQFF. V gene TRBV12-3 or TRBV12-4 combines with J gene TRBJ2-1, with 8 nucleotides matching TRBD2. V dropped 6 bases and J dropped 5; count of bases not matched to a gene: 9. This CDR3 is 15 amino acids long.

This chain uses TRBV2 with TRBJ2-1; 9 bases align to TRBD2. Trimming cost V 10 bases and J 4 bases; bases outside gene matches: 20. CDR3 length equals 18 residues. Germline V gene data show CDR1 as SNHLY and CDR2 as FYNNEI. The CDR3 loop is CAIRWGTSGGPKYNEQFF. The CDR3 nucleotides read TGTGCCATACGCTGGGGCACGAGCGGGGGGCCGAAGTACAATGAGCAGTTCTTC.

This clonotype was counted only a few times. The gene calls are TRBV3-1 and TRBJ2-5; D is unclear. The CDR3 has 12 amino acids. V lost 0 bases and J lost 9, with 8 bases in between. Germline V CDR1 and CDR2: LGHDT, YNNKEL (reference sequence). The CDR3 DNA is TGTGCCAGCAGCCAAGATTCCCGATCCCAGTACTTC. It translates to CASSQDSRSQYF.

This rearrangement joins TRBV6-2 or TRBV6-3 to TRBJ2-7, with 9 bases aligning to TRBD1. Germline trimming cut 1 base from V and 2 bases from J; bases unmatched to any gene: 9. The CDR3 contains 17 residues. Germline CDR1 reads MNHEY; CDR2 reads SVGEGT. The chain's CDR3 is CASSYWLDRGFTYEQYF. CDR3 bases: TGTGCCAGCAGTTACTGGCTGGACAGGGGTTTCACCTACGAGCAGTACTTC.

A note on this clonotype: The junction departs from germline at one end; a sequencing error may be responsible. The chain links TRBV7-7 to TRBJ2-3; tentative D call: TRBD1 (6 bases). The germline V gene has CDR1 SSHAT and CDR2 FNYEAQ (reference sequence). The CDR3 sequence is 14 residues long. The DNA of the CDR3 is TGTGCTAGCAGCTTGAGCAGGGGATCAGATACGCAGTATTTT. Translation gives CASSLSRGSDTQYF.

This clonotype was seen more than once but under ten times. This chain uses TRBV4-1 with TRBJ2-6; D call uncertain. The CDR3 is 17 residues long. The germline gives CDR1 MGHRA, CDR2 YSYEKL. V was shortened by 4 bases and J by 4 bases, with 17 bases between the two germline ends. The CDR3 is CASSRWTTSDGANVLTF. The DNA for the CDR3 is TGCGCCAGCAGCCGATGGACCACTTCAGACGGGGCCAACGTCCTGACTTTC.

The CDR3 coding sequence is TGCGCCAGCAGCCAATCGACTAGCGGGGGGGAGACCCAGTACTTC. It codes for CASSQSTSGGETQYF. The chain is built from TRBV4-1 and TRBJ2-5; 13 bases are a match to TRBD2. This CDR3 has 15 amino acids. V trimming: 2 bases; J trimming: 5 bases; junction bases outside the gene matches: 2. The germline CDR1 and CDR2 sequences are MGHRA and YSYEKL.

The V gene is TRBV6-4, the J gene TRBJ2-7; TRBD2 is a possible D gene (6 bases). The V and J ends lost 6 bases and 2 bases respectively, with 17 bases between them. The CDR3 has 15 residues. The V gene's germline CDR1 is MRHNA and CDR2 SNTAGT. The chain's CDR3 is CASRSPSGRAYEQYF. The CDR3 coding sequence is TGTGCCAGCAGGAGCCCCAGCGGGCGAGCCTACGAGCAGTACTTC.

V and J are TRBV5-6 and TRBJ2-7, with D possibly called TRBD1 or TRBD2 (5 bases each). The CDR3 spans 14 residues. Germline CDR1 and CDR2: SGHDT and YYEEEE. V dropped 4 bases and J dropped 4 bases, with 15 bases sitting between them. The CDR3 sequence is CASSVAPGSYEQYF. The CDR3 DNA reads TGTGCCAGCAGCGTCGCTCCAGGGAGTTACGAGCAGTACTTC.

The CDR3: CASKYLTGRDTQYF. CDR3 nucleotide sequence: TGCGCCAGCAAGTACTTGACAGGTAGAGATACGCAGTATTTT. The chain employs TRBV5-1 and TRBJ2-3; D is possibly TRBD1 (6 bases). The V gene lost 6 bases and the J gene lost 5 bases, with 16 bases spanning the gap. CDR3 length: 14 amino acids. Germline V gene data show CDR1 as SGHRS and CDR2 as YFSETQ. Combining the CDR3 with reference TRBV5-1 and TRBJ2-3 gives the whole variable domain KAGVTQTPRYLIKTRGQQVTLSCSPISGHRSVSWYQQTPGQGLQFLFEYFSETQRNKGNFPGRFSGRQFSNSRSEMNVSTLELGDSALYLCASKYLTGRDTQYFGPGTRLTVL.

J is TRBJ2-7 and V is TRBV5-8; 12 bases match TRBD2. Per the germline V gene, CDR1 is SGHTS and CDR2 is YDEGEE. Losses at the gene ends were 1 base for V and 1 base for J; bases not matched to a gene: 6. This CDR3 has 17 amino acids. CDR3 residues: CASSLNLAGGVSYEQYV. For the CDR3, the DNA is TGTGCCAGCAGCTTGAATCTAGCGGGGGGGGTTTCCTACGAGCAGTACGTC.

The chain joins TRBV6-1 to TRBJ2-7, with no clear D. Trimming removed 3 bases from V and 0 bases from J, with 12 bases in between. This CDR3 contains 15 residues. CDR1 and CDR2 (germline): MNHNS, SASEGT. In DNA form, the CDR3 reads TGTGCCAGCAGTGATTTCATTGTTAGCTCCTACGAGCAGTACTTC. Translating it yields CASSDFIVSSYEQYF.